These 10 T cell receptor beta chains were all obtained from the same sample, sequenced in a study of T-cell reconstitution after alpha-beta-depleted transplantation in children. This sample's TCRbeta library carried unique molecular identifier barcodes. From the PCR reads, TCRdb called clonotypes with MiXCR, one entry per CDR3 protein. The data contain roughly 350,000 distinct CDR3 sequences, about 17% of them singletons. The material was PBMCs, mostly from graft donor cells, obtained 360 days after TCRalphabeta/CD19-depleted stem cell transplant. The receptors come from a male patient between 2 and 10 years old who had a stem cell transplant for acute lymphoblastic leukemia, so the T cells may come from the graft donor.

This chain uses TRBV12-3 or TRBV12-4 with TRBJ2-1; weak D call: TRBD2 (6 bases). CDR3 length: 17 amino acids. V was trimmed by 2 bases and J by 6 bases, leaving 20 bases between them. For the CDR3, the DNA is TGTGCCAGCAGTTTACGAGTAACTGGACTATTTGCCAATGAGCAGTTCTTC. Protein sequence: CASSLRVTGLFANEQFF.

This clonotype was recorded at least ten times. The gene calls are TRBV28 and TRBJ2-2; TRBD2 agrees at 8 bases. CDR1 and CDR2 from the germline V gene are MDHEN and SYDVKM. The CDR3 totals 14 residues. Germline trimming cut 8 bases from V and 4 bases from J; bases unmatched to any gene: 6. CDR3 sequence (DNA): TGTGCCAGCGAAATAGCGGGATTCACCGGGGAGCTGTTTTTT. The encoded protein is CASEIAGFTGELFF.

This clonotype was seen ten or more times. CDR3 coding DNA: TGTGCCAGCACCAAGACAGGGATGGGGCAAGAGACCCAGTACTTC. Residues: CASTKTGMGQETQYF. The rearrangement links TRBV12-3 or TRBV12-4 to TRBJ2-5; TRBD1 aligns across 7 bases. The CDR3 is made up of 15 amino acids. The trim removed 7 bases at V and 2 bases at J, leaving 10 bases unmatched.

This clonotype has just a few counts. This chain joins TRBV4-3 and TRBJ2-2; 9 bases fit TRBD2. This CDR3 is 16 amino acids long. CDR1 and CDR2 from the germline V gene are LGHNA and YSLEER. Trimming took 10 bases from V and 6 from J; bases not matched to a gene: 15. The CDR3 DNA reads as TGCGCCACAAGTTCCGCGGGAGGGCCCTGGGCCGGGGAGCTGTTTTTT. Translation: CATSSAGGPWAGELFF.

This clonotype appeared many times. V gene TRBV20-1 combines with J gene TRBJ2-6; weak D call: TRBD1 (6 bases). V was trimmed by 1 base and J by 0 bases, leaving 22 bases between them. In germline, CDR1 is DFQATT, CDR2 SNEGSKA (reference sequence). The CDR3 is 20 residues long. This CDR3 reads CSARVPFDRFPYSGANVLTF. The CDR3 coding sequence is TGCAGTGCTAGAGTGCCCTTCGACAGGTTCCCTTACTCTGGGGCCAACGTCCTGACTTTC.

The chain recombines TRBV10-3 with TRBJ2-2, with TRBD1 matching over 8 bases. V dropped 4 bases and J dropped 4; count of bases not matched to a gene: 5. The germline gives CDR1 ENHRY, CDR2 SYGVKD. There are 15 residues in the CDR3. As DNA, the CDR3 is TGTGCCATCAGTGGGACAGGGCAGGGCACCGGGGAGCTGTTTTTT. This sequence encodes CAISGTGQGTGELFF.

This clonotype has only a few counts. The chain uses TRBV6-9 and TRBJ2-7; D tentatively reads TRBD1 or TRBD2 (5 bases each). The CDR3 runs to 17 residues. Deletions cut 0 bases from V and 7 bases from J, with 22 bases between. Germline CDR1 is MNHGY and CDR2 is SVAAGI. In nucleotides, the CDR3 is TGTGCCAGCAGTTATTCTAAGGGGCCGGGCCTAACGGGGGAGCAGTACTTC. It is translated as CASSYSKGPGLTGEQYF.

This clonotype was seen a few times. The V call is TRBV20-1, the J call TRBJ2-7; TRBD2 might be the D (6 bases). The CDR3 loop spans 12 amino acids. Looked up from germline, CDR1 is DFQATT and CDR2 is SNEGSKA (reference sequence). Trimming pared 6 bases from V and 3 bases from J, leaving 12 bases between. This chain's CDR3 is CSAPGLFYEQYF. The CDR3 coding sequence is TGCAGTGCACCGGGACTCTTCTACGAGCAGTACTTC.

The rearrangement links TRBV30 to TRBJ2-5; D gene ambiguous. CDR3 size: 15 residues. Per germline, CDR1 GTSNPN and CDR2 SVGIG (reference sequence). With 0 bases removed from V and 1 base from J, the gap between germline ends came to 12 bases. CDR3 region: CAWSVRVNLQETQYF. The CDR3 nucleotides read TGTGCCTGGAGTGTACGGGTTAATCTCCAAGAGACCCAGTACTTC.

This clonotype was counted ten times or more. This sequence joins TRBV20-1 and TRBJ2-1; D is uncertain. Germline V gene sequence: CDR1 DFQATT, CDR2 SNEGSKA (reference sequence). V lost 4 bases to trimming and J lost 4 bases, with 17 bases between them. The CDR3 totals 15 residues. CDR3 in DNA: TGCAGTGCTATCGCCTCCGTGGGTGCGTACAATGAGCAGTTCTTC. It specifies CSAIASVGAYNEQFF.